The 5 T cell receptor beta chains in this list originate from one sample, sequenced in a study of blood T cell repertoires in COVID-19. TCRdb's copy holds only in-frame clones and misses some; the assay was immunoSEQ multiplex PCR. The table records 280,000 or so clones, 83% of them present only once. The material sequenced was peripheral blood. All receptors come from a woman between 50 and 59 years old who had recovered from COVID-19.

This clone was recorded once. V and J are TRBV19 and TRBJ2-3; the D gene is possibly TRBD1 (6 bases). In germline, CDR1 is LNHDA, CDR2 SQIVND (reference sequence). Trimming took 1 base from V and 3 from J, leaving 11 bases between them. This CDR3 spans 15 amino acids. The CDR3 coding sequence is TGTGCCAGTAGTATAGCCACTAGGGGGACAGATACGCAGTATTTT. Its protein is CASSIATRGTDTQYF.

The V and J genes are TRBV7-2 and TRBJ2-7; 12 nucleotides agree with TRBD2. Trimming at V came to 5 bases and at J to 2 bases, leaving 13 bases not matched to a gene. Germline V CDR1 and CDR2: SGHTA, FQGNSA. This CDR3 region has 18 residues. This CDR3 reads CASSLGLAGIVVPYEQYF. In nucleotides, the CDR3 is TGTGCCAGCAGCCTTGGACTAGCGGGAATCGTCGTCCCCTACGAGCAGTACTTC.

Only one count was recorded for this clone. V usage is TRBV6-5 and J usage is TRBJ2-1; D might be TRBD1 (7 bases). Germline V gene lookup returns CDR1 MNHEY and CDR2 SVGAGI. CDR3 length: 14 residues. Trimming removed 4 bases at V and 4 bases at J, with 11 bases between. The CDR3 nucleotides read TGTGCCAGCAGTTTCCAGGGGGGTTACAATGAGCAGTTCTTC. This translates into CASSFQGGYNEQFF.

CDR3 sequence: CAAGTGGDTGELFF. The DNA for the CDR3 is TGTGCCGCTGGGACAGGGGGTGACACCGGGGAGCTGTTTTTT. The chain carries TRBV6-5 and TRBJ2-2, with 11 positions matching TRBD1. This CDR3 spans 14 amino acids. CDR1 is MNHEY and CDR2 is SVGAGI in the germline V gene. V lost 11 bases and J lost 3; bases outside the gene matches: 5.

The sample holds a few counts of this clone. The chain has TRBV27 and TRBJ2-7; 12 bases line up with TRBD1. V shed 2 bases, J shed 6 bases, and the junction held 2 bases outside the gene matches. Germline V gene lookup returns CDR1 MNHEY and CDR2 SMNVEV (reference sequence). The CDR3 covers 14 residues. This chain's CDR3 is CASSLGTGGFEQYF. DNA of the CDR3: TGTGCCAGCAGTTTAGGGACAGGGGGCTTCGAGCAGTACTTC.